These 22 T cell receptor beta chains share one sample of origin, sequenced in a study of CD8 T cells in ankylosing spondylitis. For these TCRs, the target antigens are not known. TCRdb re-called the 5' RACE reads with MiXCR, one entry per CDR3 protein. Among 350,000 to 550,000 distinct CDR3 sequences listed, around 26% were seen once. The study's findings and limits: A motif in TCR beta, a set of fewer than ten highly homologous variants, appeared characteristic of ankylosing spondylitis blood.

Sample: blood, either unsorted or a sorted T cell fraction (not recorded which). Source of these receptors: a male donor with ankylosing spondylitis.

Details on this clonotype: The germline gene is not matched at one end of the junction; a read error may be the cause. The chain recombines TRBV20-1 with TRBJ2-1, with 11 bases identical to TRBD2. In germline, CDR1 is DFQATT, CDR2 SNEGSKA (reference sequence). CDR3 size: 16 residues. CDR3 nucleotide sequence: TGCAGTGCTCGAGAACCCGGGACTAGCGGATACAATGAGCAGTTCTTC. Translation: CSAREPGTSGYNEQFF.

The chain carries TRBV5-1 and TRBJ1-1, with D unclear. Trimming took off 4 bases at V and 1 base at J, with 11 bases between the two ends. Germline loops: CDR1 SGHRS, CDR2 YFSETQ. The CDR3 totals 14 residues. The CDR3 is CASSLNGENTEAFF. The CDR3 DNA follows: TGCGCCAGCAGCCTTAACGGGGAGAACACTGAAGCTTTCTTT.

This clonotype appeared a few times. The gene calls are TRBV5-1 and TRBJ2-2, with D unclear. Germline V CDR1 and CDR2: SGHRS, YFSETQ. V was trimmed by 4 bases and J by 6 bases, leaving 16 bases between them. The CDR3 totals 15 residues. DNA of the CDR3: TGCGCCAGCAGCACCGACATCACTCGGGCCGGGGAGCTGTTTTTT. This translates into CASSTDITRAGELFF.

This clonotype was observed a handful of times. This chain uses TRBV5-1 with TRBJ1-4; no reliable D call. CDR1 SGHRS and CDR2 YFSETQ come from the germline V gene. V was clipped by 7 bases and J by 0 bases, with 10 bases between them. The length of the CDR3 is 14 residues. The CDR3 is CASRQEPTNEKLFF. The DNA of the CDR3 is TGCGCCAGCCGGCAGGAGCCAACTAATGAAAAACTGTTTTTT.

The sample holds a few counts of this clonotype. The chain is built from TRBV6-5 and TRBJ1-3, with D unclear. The CDR3 has 15 amino acids. Between the trimmed V and J ends, which lost 2 bases and 2 bases, there was a span of 10 bases. Germline CDR1 reads MNHEY; CDR2 reads SVGAGI. This CDR3 is CASSYRSQTGNTIYF. CDR3 in DNA: TGTGCCAGCAGTTACCGCAGCCAGACTGGAAACACCATATATTTT.

This clonotype showed up just a few times. V is TRBV15 and J is TRBJ1-1, with D perhaps matching TRBD1 (5 bases). The CDR3 consists of 13 residues. Germline V gene data show CDR1 as LNHNV and CDR2 as YYDKDF (reference sequence). The V gene lost 7 bases and the J gene lost 0 bases, with 9 bases spanning the gap. The CDR3 is CATTRDLNTEAFF. The DNA of the CDR3 is TGTGCCACCACCAGGGACTTGAACACTGAAGCTTTCTTT.

Only a few counts were recorded for this clonotype. The chain is built from TRBV20-1 and TRBJ1-5; 7 nucleotides match TRBD1. The germline gives CDR1 DFQATT, CDR2 SNEGSKA (reference sequence). V lost 1 base to trimming and J lost 1 base; unmatched junction nucleotides: 7. The CDR3 runs to 16 residues. The CDR3 reads CSARGRTGGSNQPQHF. In nucleotides, the CDR3 is TGCAGTGCTAGAGGTCGGACAGGAGGAAGCAATCAGCCCCAGCATTTT.

The CDR3: CASIRGTGNTIYF. Written as DNA, the CDR3 is TGTGCCAGCATCCGCGGTACTGGAAACACCATATATTTT. The rearrangement joins TRBV12-3 or TRBV12-4 to TRBJ1-3, with D hard to call. The CDR3 is made up of 13 amino acids. The V end was cut by 7 bases, the J end by 2 bases, with 9 bases between.

The chain employs TRBV5-5 and TRBJ1-1; possibly TRBD1 for D (6 bases). The CDR3 sequence is 13 residues long. The germline gives CDR1 SGHKS, CDR2 YYEKEE (reference sequence). The germline V and J ends were trimmed by 4 bases and 4 bases, with 11 bases remaining between them. The CDR3 protein is CASSAGDVTEAFF. The CDR3 DNA reads TGTGCCAGCAGCGCAGGGGATGTCACTGAAGCTTTCTTT.

This clonotype showed up just a few times. The gene calls are TRBV5-1 and TRBJ2-5; 8 positions match TRBD1. The junction had 6 bases not matched to a gene; V was cut back by 0 bases and J by 5 bases. CDR1 and CDR2 (germline): SGHRS, YFSETQ. The CDR3 is made up of 15 amino acids. The CDR3 region is CASSLVQGEGETQYF. The CDR3 bases are TGCGCCAGCAGCTTGGTACAGGGGGAAGGGGAGACCCAGTACTTC. The whole variable domain, remainder taken from reference TRBV5-1 and TRBJ2-5, is KAGVTQTPRYLIKTRGQQVTLSCSPISGHRSVSWYQQTPGQGLQFLFEYFSETQRNKGNFPGRFSGRQFSNSRSEMNVSTLELGDSALYLCASSLVQGEGETQYFGPGTRLLVL.

This clonotype was counted only a few times. The genes are TRBV5-1 and TRBJ1-3; maybe TRBD1 (6 bases). The ends were cut back, 0 bases at V and 1 base at J, with 14 bases in the middle. Germline V CDR1 and CDR2: SGHRS, YFSETQ. CDR3 size: 17 residues. CDR3 in DNA: TGCGCCAGCAGCTTGGCCCCTGGGGGGCGTTCTGGAAACACCATATATTTT. Residues: CASSLAPGGRSGNTIYF.

The V gene is TRBV7-9, the J gene TRBJ1-1, with D maybe TRBD1 (5 bases). Germline V gives CDR1 SEHNR, CDR2 FQNEAQ (reference sequence). The CDR3 spans 14 residues. V was shortened by 1 base and J by 8 bases, with 14 bases between the two germline ends. The chain's CDR3 is CASSLEVPRAEAFF. In nucleotides, the CDR3 is TGTGCCAGCAGCTTAGAGGTACCCAGGGCCGAAGCTTTCTTT. Together with reference TRBV7-9 and TRBJ1-1, the CDR3 gives the full variable domain: DTGVSQNPRHKITKRGQNVTFRCDPISEHNRLYWYRQTLGQGPEFLTYFQNEAQLEKSRLLSDRFSAERPKGSFSTLEIQRTEQGDSAMYLCASSLEVPRAEAFFGQGTRLTVV.

The table lists this clonotype with many counts. The gene calls are TRBV12-3 or TRBV12-4 and TRBJ2-2, with D possibly being TRBD1 (5 bases). The CDR3 has 15 amino acids. V dropped 8 bases and J dropped 0 bases, with 13 bases sitting between them. This chain's CDR3 is CASGKTESNTGELFF. DNA for the CDR3: TGTGCCAGCGGGAAGACAGAATCGAACACCGGGGAGCTGTTTTTT.

This clonotype was counted ten times or more. V is TRBV5-1 and J is TRBJ1-1; D is uncertain. V dropped 0 bases and J dropped 8 bases, with 14 bases sitting between them. CDR3 size: 14 residues. Germline V gene lookup returns CDR1 SGHRS and CDR2 YFSETQ. The CDR3 loop reads CASSLEMWAGEAFF. The CDR3 region has the DNA TGCGCCAGCAGCTTGGAGATGTGGGCCGGGGAAGCTTTCTTT. The complete variable domain, with remaining parts taken from reference TRBV5-1 and TRBJ1-1, reads KAGVTQTPRYLIKTRGQQVTLSCSPISGHRSVSWYQQTPGQGLQFLFEYFSETQRNKGNFPGRFSGRQFSNSRSEMNVSTLELGDSALYLCASSLEMWAGEAFFGQGTRLTVV.

The chain combines TRBV29-1 with TRBJ1-1, with unresolved D. With 5 bases removed from V and 7 bases from J, the gap between germline ends came to 8 bases. In germline, CDR1 is SQVTM, CDR2 ANQGSEA. The CDR3 has 10 residues. CDR3 sequence reads: CSVWHLEAFF. DNA of the CDR3: TGCAGCGTTTGGCACCTTGAAGCTTTCTTT.

The J gene is TRBJ1-2, the V gene TRBV29-1, with 7 positions matching TRBD1. The CDR3 loop spans 13 amino acids. The V gene end was trimmed by 6 bases and the J gene end by 2 bases; junction bases not matched to a gene: 6. The germline gives CDR1 SQVTM, CDR2 ANQGSEA. The CDR3 sequence is CSVGQEKNYGYTF. For the CDR3, the DNA is TGCAGCGTAGGACAGGAAAAAAACTATGGCTACACCTTC. Variable domain in full (rest from reference TRBV29-1 and TRBJ1-2): SAVISQKPSRDICQRGTSLTIQCQVDSQVTMMFWYRQQPGQSLTLIATANQGSEATYESGFVIDKFPISRPNLTFSTLTVSNMSPEDSSIYLCSVGQEKNYGYTFGSGTRLTVV.

This clonotype has more than one count but fewer than ten. The rearrangement uses TRBV7-2 and TRBJ2-7; D remains unclear. The length of the CDR3 is 14 residues. V lost 8 bases and J lost 4, with 18 bases in between. Germline loops: CDR1 SGHTA, CDR2 FQGNSA. CDR3 region: CASSWTMGPYEQYV. The CDR3 DNA reads as TGTGCCAGCTCGTGGACGATGGGCCCTTACGAGCAGTACGTC.

This clonotype was counted once. As DNA, the CDR3 is TGCGCCAGCAGCCCCGGGGGGGACATTGGTACGCAGTATTTT. It is translated as CASSPGGDIGTQYF. The V and J genes are TRBV5-1 and TRBJ2-3; 8 bases align to TRBD2. The CDR3 consists of 14 residues. Trimming at V came to 4 bases and at J to 8 bases, leaving 9 bases not matched to a gene. The germline CDR1 and CDR2 sequences are SGHRS and YFSETQ.

In this sample, this clonotype turned up a few times. This chain uses TRBV5-1 with TRBJ1-1; TRBD1 matches at 11 bases. This CDR3 region has 15 residues. CDR1 and CDR2 (germline): SGHRS, YFSETQ. J lost 5 bases, V lost 3 bases, and 6 bases had no gene match. The CDR3 bases are TGCGCCAGCAGCTCGGAGGGACAGGGGGGGACTGAAGCTTTCTTT. Translating it yields CASSSEGQGGTEAFF.

The chain combines TRBV9 with TRBJ2-5; D is ambiguous. The V and J ends lost 3 bases and 7 bases respectively, with 10 bases between them. Germline CDR1 SGDLS, CDR2 YYNGEE. This CDR3 is built from 12 residues. CDR3 sequence (DNA): TGTGCCAGCAGCGAGCCCGGGCGGACCCAGTACTTC. Translation gives CASSEPGRTQYF.

This clonotype was observed a few times. The CDR3 bases are TGTGCCAGCAGCCCCCCACAGACAGGGGAGTGGAGCACAGATACGCAGTATTTT. This encodes CASSPPQTGEWSTDTQYF. The rearrangement links TRBV11-1 to TRBJ2-3, with TRBD1 matching over 8 bases. V lost 5 bases, J lost 0 bases, and 13 bases stayed unmatched. This CDR3 has 18 residues. CDR1 and CDR2 (germline): SGHAT, FQDESV (reference sequence).

This chain uses TRBV6-1 with TRBJ2-1; D possibly uses TRBD1 or TRBD2 (6 bases each). The germline CDR1 and CDR2 sequences are MNHNS and SASEGT. The V end lost 6 bases, the J end lost 2 bases, and 14 bases lay between the germline ends. This CDR3 is 15 amino acids long. In DNA form, the CDR3 reads TGTGCCAGCAGCCCCCCGGGGGCCCCCTACAATGAGCAGTTCTTC. Protein: CASSPPGAPYNEQFF.